This TCR beta chain was sequenced during a study of T cells in narcolepsy. Study-wide context: Patients with NT1 or NT2 and healthy control donors were enrolled. General study results and limits: Comparing one patient's CSF and blood CD4+ clonotypes highlighted HCRT- and TRIB2-specific autoreactive clonotypes. Autoreactive clone sequences were missing from some blood memory CD4+ repertoires.

In regard to this clone: Its antigen is unknown.

J gave up 6 bases and V 4 bases, and 8 bases lay outside the gene matches. Germline lookup yields CDR1 SGHRS and CDR2 YFSETQ. The CDR3 runs to 14 residues. Here immunoSEQ multiplex PCR was the method, and the copy in TCRdb shows in-frame clones only, minus some. This table has around 25,000 clones, about 80% appearing once. The sequenced sample was CD45RA- memory CD4+ T cells from PBMCs. The chain couples TRBV5-1 to TRBJ2-7; 9 nucleotides align to TRBD2. The receptor comes from a human donor with narcolepsy. The CDR3 is CASSPPGTSSEQYF. CDR3 bases: TGCGCCAGCAGCCCCCCCGGGACTAGCAGCGAGCAGTACTTC.